This T cell receptor beta chain derives from a study of blood T cell repertoires in COVID-19 (dated by TCRdb to the early 2020s). For context, the study as a whole: Samples covering the acute and convalescent phases of COVID-19 were provided by collaborators in the United States, Italy and Spain. Where HLA class I and class II types were available, the types were taken from metadata supplied by the sample provider, not from assay-based typing. Deeply sampled blood TCRbeta repertoires from subjects exposed to, actively infected with, or recovered from COVID-19 were included in the dataset. The prospective study material was composed of cDNA or gDNA derived from T cells, B-cell-depleted T cells, or PBMCs. Samples were obtained from the ongoing ImmuneRACE study (first 160 participants) and from 1,200 or so subjects provided by 6 global collaborators. The repertoires were released in a freely available public database intended as a resource for research on the immune response to SARS-CoV-2. Nearly every sample came with metadata listing a de-identified subject ID, COVID-19 status, age in years and sex. The study at large found these results: The quantity of clinical and demographic metadata differed by source and by participant and was supplied without curation.

Regarding this clone: Its antigen is not yet known. No much larger clonotype is one base removed from it; base qualities were not supplied.

Clipping removes 5 bases from V and 1 base from J, with 12 as the unmatched junction base count. The germline V gene sets CDR1 to MNHNS and CDR2 to SASEGT. There are 18 amino acids in the CDR3, from cysteine to phenylalanine inclusive. The entry retains the CDR3 DNA only, 54 bases that are in frame from base 1. Collaborating institutions collected whole blood in K2EDTA tubes following their own protocols. For TCRbeta analysis, collaborators shipped samples in one of three forms: frozen whole blood, isolated PBMCs, or DNA extracted from either of those sample types. The immunoSEQ Assay, a bias-controlled multiplex PCR, was used to amplify TCRbeta CDR3 regions from genomic DNA. In the authors' own workflow: Within the assay, amplification of reference gene primers was used to estimate how many nucleated cells each sample contained. Sequence reads were collapsed and filtered to measure the absolute abundance of every unique TCRbeta CDR3 rearrangement. Productive Simpson clonality was computed per sample as the square root of Simpson's diversity index over productive rearrangements. TCRdb obtained this table from immuneACCESS and retained in-frame rearrangements with V and J assigned. These tables miss some clones; where compared with another copy, unresolved V genes account for less than half of the shortfall, and the remainder is unexplained. The V and J calls and clone size come from that table; D and trimming were worked out from the DNA. The sample has over 120,000 clones on record, approximately 88% of them singletons. The biggest ten clones account for around 1.9% of the sample.

Sequencing was done on a sample of peripheral blood. This clonotype was obtained from a man in his 70s with acute or convalescent COVID-19. The rearranged segments are TRBV6-1 and TRBJ2-2; 8 nucleotides in the junction match TRBD1. This receptor has the CDR3 CASSKDLPGTGNTGELFF. The DNA sequence is given as TGTGCCAGCAGTAAAGACCTCCCCGGGACAGGGAACACCGGGGAGCTGTTTTTT.